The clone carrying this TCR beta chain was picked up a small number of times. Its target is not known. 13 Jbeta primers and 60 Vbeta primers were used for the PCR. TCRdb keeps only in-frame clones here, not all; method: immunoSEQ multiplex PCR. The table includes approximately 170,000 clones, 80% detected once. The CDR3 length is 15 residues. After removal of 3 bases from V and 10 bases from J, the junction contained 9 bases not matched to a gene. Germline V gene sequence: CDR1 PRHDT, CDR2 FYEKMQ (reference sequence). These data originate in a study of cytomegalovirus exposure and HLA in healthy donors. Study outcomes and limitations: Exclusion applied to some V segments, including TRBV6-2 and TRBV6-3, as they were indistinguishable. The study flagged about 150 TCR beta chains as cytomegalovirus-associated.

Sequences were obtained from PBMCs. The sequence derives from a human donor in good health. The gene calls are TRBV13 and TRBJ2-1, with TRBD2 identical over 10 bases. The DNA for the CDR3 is TGTGCCAGCAGCTTTCAGGCTAGCGGGGGAGTCGAGCAGTTCTTC. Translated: CASSFQASGGVEQFF.